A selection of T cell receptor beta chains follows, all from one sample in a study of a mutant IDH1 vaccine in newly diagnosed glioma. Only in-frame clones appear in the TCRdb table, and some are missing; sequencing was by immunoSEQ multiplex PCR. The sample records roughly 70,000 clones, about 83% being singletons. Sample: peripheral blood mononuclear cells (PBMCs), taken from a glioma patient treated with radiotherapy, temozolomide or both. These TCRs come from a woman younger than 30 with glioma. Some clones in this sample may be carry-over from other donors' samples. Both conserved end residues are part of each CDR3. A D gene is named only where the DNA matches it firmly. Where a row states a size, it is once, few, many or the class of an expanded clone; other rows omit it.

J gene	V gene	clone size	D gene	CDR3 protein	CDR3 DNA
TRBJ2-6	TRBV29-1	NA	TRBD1	CSAGQGTSGANVLTF	TGCAGCGCCGGACAGGGCACCTCTGGGGCCAACGTCCTGACTTTC
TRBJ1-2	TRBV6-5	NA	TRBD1	CASSYSRTGRYGYTF	TGTGCCAGCAGTTACTCGAGGACAGGGCGCTATGGCTACACCTTC
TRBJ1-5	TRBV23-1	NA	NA	CASSHCSYSNQPQHF	TGCGCCAGCAGTCATTGCAGCTATAGCAATCAGCCCCAGCATTTT
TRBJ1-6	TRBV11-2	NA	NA	CASSLESTPLHF	TGTGCCAGCAGCTTAGAGTCCACCCCCCTCCACTTT
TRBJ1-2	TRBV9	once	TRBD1	CASSPSGTGGANYGYTF	TGTGCCAGCAGCCCCTCCGGGACAGGGGGGGCTAACTATGGCTACACCTTC
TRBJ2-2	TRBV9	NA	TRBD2	CASSVGVREGSGELFF	TGTGCCAGCAGCGTAGGAGTGCGGGAGGGTTCCGGGGAGCTGTTTTTT
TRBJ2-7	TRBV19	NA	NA	CASSIGSGTSYEQYF	TGTGCCAGTAGTATAGGCTCCGGGACCTCCTACGAGCAGTACTTC
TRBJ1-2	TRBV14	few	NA	CASSHKIQGWDGYTF	TGTGCCAGCAGCCATAAGATCCAGGGGTGGGATGGCTACACCTTC
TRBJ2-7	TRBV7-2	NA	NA	CASRRGSYEQYF	TGTGCCAGCAGGCGGGGAAGTTACGAGCAGTACTTC
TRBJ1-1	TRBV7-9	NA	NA	CASSLASLSQMNTEAFF	TGTGCCAGCAGCTTAGCGAGCCTCTCGCAAATGAACACTGAAGCTTTCTTT
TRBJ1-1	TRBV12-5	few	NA	CASGLSRPEAFF	TGTGCTAGTGGTTTGAGCCGACCTGAAGCTTTCTTT
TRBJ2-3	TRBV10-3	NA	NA	CAISESLTSTDTQYF	TGTGCCATCAGTGAGTCGTTGACTAGCACAGATACGCAGTATTTT
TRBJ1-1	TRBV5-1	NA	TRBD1	CASSPGQGNTEAFF	TGCGCCAGCAGCCCTGGACAGGGGAACACTGAAGCTTTCTTT
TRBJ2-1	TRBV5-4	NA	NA	CASSDKGQLYNEQFF	TGTGCCAGCAGCGATAAAGGACAGCTCTACAATGAGCAGTTCTTC
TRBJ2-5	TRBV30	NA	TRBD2	CAWSVGGQETQYF	TGTGCCTGGAGTGTGGGGGGGCAAGAGACCCAGTACTTC
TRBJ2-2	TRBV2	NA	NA	CASKIRTNTGELFF	TGTGCCAGCAAGATTAGGACGAACACCGGGGAGCTGTTTTTT
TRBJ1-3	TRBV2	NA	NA	CASREGQHSGNTIYF	TGTGCCAGCAGAGAAGGACAGCACTCTGGAAACACCATATATTTT
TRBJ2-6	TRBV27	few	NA	CASSYGYSGANVLTF	TGTGCCAGCAGTTATGGGTACTCTGGGGCCAACGTCCTGACTTTC
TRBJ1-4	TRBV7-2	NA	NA	CASSGRQSTNEKLFF	TGTGCCAGCAGCGGACGACAGTCAACTAATGAAAAACTGTTTTTT
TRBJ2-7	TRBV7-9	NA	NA	CASSPDAEGEQYF	TGTGCCAGCAGCCCAGACGCGGAGGGGGAGCAGTACTTC
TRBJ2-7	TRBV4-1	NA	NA	CASSQVGGKAYEQYF	TGCGCCAGCAGCCAAGTTGGGGGGAAAGCCTACGAGCAGTACTTC
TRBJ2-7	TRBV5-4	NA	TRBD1	CASSAGQGGFYEQYF	TGTGCCAGCAGCGCCGGACAGGGGGGATTTTACGAGCAGTACTTC
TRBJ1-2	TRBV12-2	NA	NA	CASRLNVVTVVYGYTF	TGTGCAAGTCGCTTAAATGTCGTGACTGTCGTCTATGGCTACACCTTC
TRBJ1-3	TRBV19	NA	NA	CASKGNTIYF	TGTGCCAGTAAAGGAAACACCATATATTTT
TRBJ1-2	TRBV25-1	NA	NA	CASSDWDISNYGYTF	TGTGCCAGCAGTGATTGGGACATATCTAACTATGGCTACACCTTC
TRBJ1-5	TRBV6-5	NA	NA	CASSYGLGDQPQHF	TGTGCCAGCAGTTACGGGTTAGGGGATCAGCCCCAGCATTTT
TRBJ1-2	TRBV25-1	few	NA	CASSGGLSLGGYTF	TGTGCCAGCAGTGGGGGCCTTTCCCTGGGGGGCTACACCTTC
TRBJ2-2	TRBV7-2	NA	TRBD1	CASPRQGRIEANTGELFF	TGTGCCAGCCCTAGACAGGGGCGAATAGAAGCGAACACCGGGGAGCTGTTTTTT
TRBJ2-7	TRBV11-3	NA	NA	CASSLEGGSYEQYF	TGTGCCAGCAGCTTAGAGGGGGGCAGCTACGAGCAGTACTTC
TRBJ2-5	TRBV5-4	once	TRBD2	CASSSPSGSRETQYF	TGTGCCAGCAGCTCTCCAAGCGGGAGTCGGGAGACCCAGTACTTC
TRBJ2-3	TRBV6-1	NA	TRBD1	CASRGTGRDTQYF	TGTGCCAGCAGGGGGACAGGGAGGGATACGCAGTATTTT
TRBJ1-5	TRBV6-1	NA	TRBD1	CASSESGGGQPQHF	TGTGCCAGCAGTGAATCAGGGGGCGGTCAGCCCCAGCATTTT
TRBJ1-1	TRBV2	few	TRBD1	CASRRDREVTEAFF	TGTGCCAGCAGGAGGGACAGGGAAGTTACTGAAGCTTTCTTT
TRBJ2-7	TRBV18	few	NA	CASSPEGSSYEQYF	TGTGCCAGCTCACCAGAGGGGAGCTCCTACGAGCAGTACTTC
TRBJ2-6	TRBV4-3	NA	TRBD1	CASSQDLGQGASGANVLTF	TGCGCCAGCAGCCAAGATCTAGGACAGGGTGCTTCTGGGGCCAACGTCCTGACTTTC
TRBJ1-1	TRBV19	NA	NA	CASSLGMKGHHINTEAFF	TGTGCCAGTAGTTTGGGGATGAAGGGCCACCATATTAACACTGAAGCTTTCTTT
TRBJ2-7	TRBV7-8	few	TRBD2	CASNPALAAREQYF	TGTGCCAGCAACCCGGCCCTAGCGGCCCGTGAGCAGTACTTC
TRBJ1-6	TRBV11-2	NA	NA	CASSPIGPNSPLHF	TGTGCCAGCAGCCCTATCGGCCCTAATTCACCCCTCCACTTT
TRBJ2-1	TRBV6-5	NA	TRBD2	CASSYRTSTEQFF	TGTGCCAGCAGTTACAGGACTAGCACTGAGCAGTTCTTC
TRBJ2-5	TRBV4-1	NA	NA	CASSQDSRLGQTQYF	TGCGCCAGCAGCCAAGATAGCAGGTTGGGACAGACCCAGTACTTC
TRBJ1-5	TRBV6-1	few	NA	CASTLRAGFQPQHF	TGTGCCAGCACCCTCCGAGCAGGCTTTCAGCCCCAGCATTTT
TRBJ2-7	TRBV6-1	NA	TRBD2	CASSEAASGGALEQYF	TGTGCCAGCAGTGAAGCCGCTAGCGGGGGGGCACTCGAGCAGTACTTC
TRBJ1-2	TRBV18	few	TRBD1	CASSLLGQGEYGYTF	TGTGCCAGCTCACTGCTGGGACAGGGAGAATATGGCTACACCTTC
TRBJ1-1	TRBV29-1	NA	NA	CSAVLPEAEAFF	TGCAGCGCCGTACTCCCGGAGGCTGAAGCTTTCTTT
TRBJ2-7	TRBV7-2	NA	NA	CASSSNRAPGQYF	TGTGCCAGCAGCTCGAATAGGGCCCCGGGGCAGTACTTC
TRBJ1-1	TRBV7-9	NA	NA	CASSDRYRVDMNTEAFF	TGTGCCAGCAGCGACAGGTATCGGGTGGACATGAACACTGAAGCTTTCTTT
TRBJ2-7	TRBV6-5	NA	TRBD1	CASSTRDRGFGEQYF	TGTGCCAGCAGTACCCGGGACAGGGGGTTTGGCGAGCAGTACTTC
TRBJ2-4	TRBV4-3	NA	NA	CASSQDFRRNIQYF	TGCGCCAGCAGCCAAGACTTCCGGCGAAACATTCAGTACTTC